This T cell receptor (beta chain) is from a study of blood T cell repertoires in COVID-19 (dated by TCRdb to the early 2020s). Background for the entire study: The collaborator samples originated in the United States, Italy and Spain and spanned the acute and convalescent phases of COVID-19. The samples were drawn from the first 160 participants of the ongoing ImmuneRACE study and from 1,200 or so subjects provided by 6 global collaborators. Subjects who had been exposed to COVID-19, were actively infected with it, or had recovered from it provided the deeply sampled blood TCRbeta repertoires that made up the dataset. The repertoires were released in a freely available public database meant as a resource for research on the immune response to SARS-CoV-2. Sample metadata almost always included a de-identified subject ID, COVID-19 status, age in years and sex. The prospective study material was composed of cDNA or gDNA derived from T cells, B-cell-depleted T cells, or PBMCs. Where available, HLA class I and class II types were obtained from metadata supplied by the sample provider rather than from assay-based typing. Paper-wide results and their limitations: The amount of clinical and demographic metadata varied by source and participant and was provided uncurated.

TCRbeta CDR3 regions were amplified from genomic DNA using the immunoSEQ Assay, a bias-controlled multiplex PCR. From the authors' description of their analysis: The number of nucleated cells in each sample was estimated by amplification of reference gene primers within the assay. To quantify the absolute abundance of each unique TCRbeta CDR3 rearrangement, sequence reads were collapsed and filtered. For each sample, productive Simpson clonality was calculated as the square root of Simpson's diversity index across productive rearrangements. TCRdb provides this immuneACCESS table in a form limited to in-frame rearrangements. Some clones are lacking; in checked studies, under half of them reflect an unresolved V gene, and why the rest are absent is not known. V and J calls and clone size follow that table, whereas D and trimming were derived from the DNA. This sample comprises roughly 48,000 clones, approximately 93% of them detected only once. The top ten constitute roughly 1% of the sample.

A word on this clone: Its antigen has not been determined. Per-nucleotide qualities are absent, and no much larger clonotype sits a single base away.

One collaborating source in Seattle enrolled patients during active infection and followed them longitudinally through the course of disease. Collaborating institutions collected whole blood in K2EDTA tubes following their own protocols. For TCRbeta analysis, collaborators shipped samples as frozen whole blood, isolated PBMCs, or DNA extracted from either of those sample types. CDR1 is given as SGHRS and CDR2 as YFSETQ, both from the germline V gene. The CDR3 has 16 amino acids, counting the end cysteine and phenylalanine. The kept DNA is CDR3 alone, 48 bases in frame from the first base. Trimmed from V: 0 bases; trimmed from J: 4 bases; junction bases lacking a gene match: 3.

The sequenced sample consisted of peripheral blood. The chain is made from TRBV5-1 and TRBJ1-4; 10 central nucleotides agree with TRBD1. This TCR came from a man aged 60 to 75 with COVID-19, enrolled during active disease. The CDR3 is CASSLGQGANNEKLFF. The DNA reads TGCGCCAGCAGCTTGGGACAGGGGGCGAATAATGAAAAACTGTTTTTT. Outside the CDR3, residues come from the reference TRBV5-1 and TRBJ1-4 proteins, so the full variable domain is: KAGVTQTPRYLIKTRGQQVTLSCSPISGHRSVSWYQQTPGQGLQFLFEYFSETQRNKGNFPGRFSGRQFSNSRSEMNVSTLELGDSALYLCASSLGQGANNEKLFFGSGTQLSVL.